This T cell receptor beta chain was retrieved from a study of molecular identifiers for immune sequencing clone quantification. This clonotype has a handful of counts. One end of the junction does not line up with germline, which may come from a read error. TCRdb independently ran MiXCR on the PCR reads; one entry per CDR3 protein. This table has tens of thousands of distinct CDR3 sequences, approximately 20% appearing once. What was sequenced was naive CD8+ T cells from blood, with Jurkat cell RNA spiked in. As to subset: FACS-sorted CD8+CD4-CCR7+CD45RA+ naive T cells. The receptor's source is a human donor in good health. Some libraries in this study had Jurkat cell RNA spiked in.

CDR3 protein: CASGDALGGASETLYF. CDR3 nucleotide sequence: TGTGCCAGCGGTGATGCGCTGGGGGGGGCATCAGAAACGCTGTATTTT. The chain is built from TRBV28 and TRBJ2-3, with D possibly TRBD2 on 7 matching bases. This CDR3 is 16 amino acids long. The V gene's germline CDR1 is MDHEN and CDR2 SYDVKM.